This paragraph covers one T cell receptor beta chain sequence. Its target antigen remains unknown. Base quality data are lacking; no much larger clone is found one base away. According to the germline V gene, CDR1 reads KGHSH and CDR2 reads LQKENI. At the junction V is shortened by 5 bases and J by 0 bases; bases outside the gene matches: 15. The CDR3 measures 18 amino acids from cysteine to phenylalanine. Solely the CDR3 DNA is kept, with 54 bases framed from the first base. The sample's time point label is to be understood as: cells obtained before transplantation from donor or recipient. CD3+CD4+ and CD3+CD8+ populations were FACS-sorted from unstimulated pre-transplant donor and recipient cells taken from spleen or lymph nodes. The data were obtained in a study of graft-versus-host responses after intestinal transplantation (dated by TCRdb to the early 2020s). Turning to the overall study: Multivisceral, liver-intestinal, or isolated intestinal transplants were received by the recipients. Every recipient was given anti-thymocyte globulin induction, then maintenance tacrolimus and steroids for about three years. After intestinal transplantation, graft-versus-host and host-versus-graft alloreactive T cell clones in the graft, circulation and bone marrow were tracked using bulk TCR-beta CDR3 sequencing. Alloreactive clones were identified by sequencing pre-transplant mixed lymphocyte reaction products and comparing them with unstimulated pre-transplant donor and recipient T cells. Of the 20 to 25 intestinal transplant recipients enrolled in the cohort, one of whom was a retransplant, a few patients without pretransplant specimens were excluded. Donor T cell macrochimerism was defined as a peak of at least 4% donor T cells among recipient peripheral blood mononuclear cells. Rather than being sequenced by the commercial service, samples from three later patients were sequenced in-house on an Illumina MiSeq and processed with MiXCR.

General findings and caveats noted by the study authors: The relatively low number and heterogeneity of intestinal transplant patients limited the conclusions. Peak levels of circulating GvH clones were associated with declines in HvG clones early after transplant. GvH clones were found in recipient bone marrow, and some of the GvH clones appeared earlier in ileal mucosa or blood, which is consistent with an intestinal mucosal origin. High GvH to HvG T cell clonal ratios were observed in the allografts of patients with donor T cell macrochimerism.

The library was prepared using the immunoSEQ multiplex PCR assay. In most patients, genomic DNA was isolated using the Qiagen DNeasy Blood and Tissue Kit and sent frozen to Adaptive Biotechnologies for TCR sequencing. Adaptive Biotechnologies carried out high-throughput TCR-beta CDR3 sequencing of genomic DNA for most patients. The authors' pipeline ran thus. TCR sequencing data were retrieved from Adaptive's ImmunoSEQ software for about 17 patients, whereas three other patients were processed with MiXCR and VDJtools. To correct CD4 versus CD8 sorting errors, any sequence found in both subsets at a frequency ratio below 5:1 was removed. Because the origin of CDR3 nucleotide sequences shared between donor and recipient could not be assigned, those sequences were removed. At least 2-fold expansion over unstimulated cells and a minimum CFSE-low frequency of 0.002% (template counts) or 0.001% (read counts) were required for clones to be classified as alloreactive. A clone was considered mappable if detected in the sequenced pre-transplant spleen, lymph node, or MLR CFSE-low populations of the donor or recipient. Cumulative frequency of alloreactive clones was calculated as a percentage of all sequences weighted by copy number. TCRdb holds this immuneACCESS table with in-frame rearrangements only. Some clones are missing; in checked studies, unresolved V genes explain under half, and the rest has no known cause. The DNA gave D and trimming, while V, J and clone size come from that table. This sample comprises about 99,000 clones, 93% of them detected only once. 1% to 1.5% of the sample is held by the ten biggest clonotypes.

This chain is built from TRBV18 and TRBJ1-1, with TRBD1 matching 7 junction bases. This TCR was recovered from a human donor who received an intestinal transplant. This sample comprised unstimulated CD8+ T cells sorted from spleen or lymph node cells, obtained before intestinal transplant. The CDR3 is CASSRTVWDSTMNTEAFF. The sequence in DNA is TGTGCCAGCTCAAGGACCGTTTGGGACAGTACTATGAACACTGAAGCTTTCTTT.